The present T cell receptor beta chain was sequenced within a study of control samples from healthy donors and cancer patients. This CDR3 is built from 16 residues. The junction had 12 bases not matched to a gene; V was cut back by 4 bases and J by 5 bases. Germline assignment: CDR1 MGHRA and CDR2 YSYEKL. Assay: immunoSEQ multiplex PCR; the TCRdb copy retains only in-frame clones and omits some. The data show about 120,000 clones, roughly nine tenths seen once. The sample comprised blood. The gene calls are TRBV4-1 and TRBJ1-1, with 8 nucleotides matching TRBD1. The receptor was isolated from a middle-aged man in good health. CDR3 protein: CASSPRGGQEGTEAFF. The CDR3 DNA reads TGCGCCAGCAGCCCACGCGGGGGACAGGAGGGGACTGAAGCTTTCTTT.